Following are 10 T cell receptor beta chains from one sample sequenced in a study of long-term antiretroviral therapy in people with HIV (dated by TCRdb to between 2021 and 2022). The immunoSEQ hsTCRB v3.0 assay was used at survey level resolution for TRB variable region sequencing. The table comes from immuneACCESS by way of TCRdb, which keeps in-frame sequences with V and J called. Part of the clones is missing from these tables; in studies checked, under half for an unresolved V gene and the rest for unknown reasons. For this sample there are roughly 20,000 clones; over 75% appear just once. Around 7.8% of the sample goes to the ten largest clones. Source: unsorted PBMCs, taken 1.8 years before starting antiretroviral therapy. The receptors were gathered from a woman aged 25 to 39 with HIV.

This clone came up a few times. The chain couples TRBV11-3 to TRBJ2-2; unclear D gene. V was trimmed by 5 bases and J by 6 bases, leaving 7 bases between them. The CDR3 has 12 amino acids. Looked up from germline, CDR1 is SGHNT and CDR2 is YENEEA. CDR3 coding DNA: TGTGCCAGCAGCCCCGGTCCCGGGGAGCTGTTTTTT. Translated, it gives CASSPGPGELFF.

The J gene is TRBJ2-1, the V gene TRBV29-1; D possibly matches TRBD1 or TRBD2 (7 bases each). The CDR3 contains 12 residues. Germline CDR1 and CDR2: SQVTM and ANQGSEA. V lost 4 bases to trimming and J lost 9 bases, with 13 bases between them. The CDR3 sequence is CSVVQGGTEQFF. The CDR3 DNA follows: TGCAGCGTTGTCCAGGGGGGGACTGAGCAGTTCTTC.

The DNA of the CDR3 is TGTGCCAGCAGCGTAGTAGATGGAAACACCATATATTTT. It codes for CASSVVDGNTIYF. The chain couples TRBV9 to TRBJ1-3; no firm D call. From germline, CDR1 is SGDLS and CDR2 YYNGEE. CDR3 size: 13 residues. V lost 0 bases to trimming and J lost 3 bases, with 4 bases between them.

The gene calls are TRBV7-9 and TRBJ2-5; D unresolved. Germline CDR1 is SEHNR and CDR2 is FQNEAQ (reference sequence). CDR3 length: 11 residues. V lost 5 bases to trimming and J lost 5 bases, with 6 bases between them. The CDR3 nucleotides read TGTGCCAGCAGCCACGGGGAGACCCAGTACTTC. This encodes CASSHGETQYF.

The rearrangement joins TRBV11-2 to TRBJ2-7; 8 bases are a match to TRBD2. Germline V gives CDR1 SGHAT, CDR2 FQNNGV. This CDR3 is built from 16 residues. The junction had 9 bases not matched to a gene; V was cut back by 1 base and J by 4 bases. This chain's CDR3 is CASSLGGASGSYEQYV. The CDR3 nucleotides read TGTGCCAGCAGCTTAGGAGGAGCTAGCGGGTCTTACGAGCAGTACGTC.

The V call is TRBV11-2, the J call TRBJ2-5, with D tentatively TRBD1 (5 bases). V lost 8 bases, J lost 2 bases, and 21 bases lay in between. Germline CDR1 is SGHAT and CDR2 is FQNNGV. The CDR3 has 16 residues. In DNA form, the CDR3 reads TGTGCCAGCTCAACCCTGGGGCCCCCGGTACAAGAGACCCAGTACTTC. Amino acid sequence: CASSTLGPPVQETQYF.

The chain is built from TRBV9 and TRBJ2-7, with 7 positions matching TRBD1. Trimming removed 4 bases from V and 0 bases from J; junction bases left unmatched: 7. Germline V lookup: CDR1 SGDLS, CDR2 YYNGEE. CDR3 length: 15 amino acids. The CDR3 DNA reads TGTGCCAGCAGCCAGGGGGACGCCAGCTCCTACGAGCAGTACTTC. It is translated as CASSQGDASSYEQYF.

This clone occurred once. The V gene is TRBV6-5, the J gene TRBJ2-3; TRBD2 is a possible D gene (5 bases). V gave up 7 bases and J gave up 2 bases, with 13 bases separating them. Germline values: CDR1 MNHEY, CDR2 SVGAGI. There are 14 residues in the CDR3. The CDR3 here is CASIKTRNTDTQYF. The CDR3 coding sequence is TGTGCCAGCATTAAAACTAGAAACACAGATACGCAGTATTTT.

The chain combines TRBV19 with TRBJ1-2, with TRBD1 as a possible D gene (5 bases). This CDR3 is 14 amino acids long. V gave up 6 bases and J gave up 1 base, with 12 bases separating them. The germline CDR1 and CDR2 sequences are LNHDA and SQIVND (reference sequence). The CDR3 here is CASRSARVNYGYTF. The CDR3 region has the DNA TGTGCCAGTAGGTCGGCCAGGGTTAACTATGGCTACACCTTC.

The CDR3 DNA is TGTGCCAGCAGCGTAGAAGGGGGCAGCAATCAGCCCCAGCATTTT. Its translation is CASSVEGGSNQPQHF. The chain combines TRBV9 with TRBJ1-5; 7 bases agree with TRBD1. The CDR3 spans 15 residues. Germline CDR1 reads SGDLS; CDR2 reads YYNGEE. V lost 0 bases, J lost 1 base, and 1 base stayed unmatched.